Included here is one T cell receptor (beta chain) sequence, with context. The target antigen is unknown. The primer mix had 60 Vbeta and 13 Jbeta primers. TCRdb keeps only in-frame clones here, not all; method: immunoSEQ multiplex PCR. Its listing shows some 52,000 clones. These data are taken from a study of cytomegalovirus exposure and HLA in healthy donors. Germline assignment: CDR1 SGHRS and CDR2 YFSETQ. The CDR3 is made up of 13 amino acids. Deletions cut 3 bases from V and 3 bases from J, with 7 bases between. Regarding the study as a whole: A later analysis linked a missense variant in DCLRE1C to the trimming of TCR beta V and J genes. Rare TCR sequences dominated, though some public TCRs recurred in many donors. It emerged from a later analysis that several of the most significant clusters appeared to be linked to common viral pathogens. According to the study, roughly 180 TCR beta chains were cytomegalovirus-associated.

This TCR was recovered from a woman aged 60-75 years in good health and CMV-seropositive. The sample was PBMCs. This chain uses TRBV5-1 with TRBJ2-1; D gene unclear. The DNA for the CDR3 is TGCGCCAGCAGCTCCTCGAGCTACAATGAGCAGTTCTTC. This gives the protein CASSSSSYNEQFF.